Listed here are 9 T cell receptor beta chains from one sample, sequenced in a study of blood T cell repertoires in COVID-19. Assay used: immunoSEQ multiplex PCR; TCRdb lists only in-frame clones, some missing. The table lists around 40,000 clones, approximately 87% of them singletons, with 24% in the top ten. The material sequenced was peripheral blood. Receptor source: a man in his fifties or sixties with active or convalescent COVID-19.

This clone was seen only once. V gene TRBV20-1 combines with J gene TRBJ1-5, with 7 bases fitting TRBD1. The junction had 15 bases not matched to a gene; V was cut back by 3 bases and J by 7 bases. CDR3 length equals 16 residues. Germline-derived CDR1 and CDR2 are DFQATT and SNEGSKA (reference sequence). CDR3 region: CSASDRDGGFKQPQHF. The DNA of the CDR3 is TGCAGTGCTAGTGACAGGGACGGGGGGTTTAAACAGCCCCAGCATTTT.

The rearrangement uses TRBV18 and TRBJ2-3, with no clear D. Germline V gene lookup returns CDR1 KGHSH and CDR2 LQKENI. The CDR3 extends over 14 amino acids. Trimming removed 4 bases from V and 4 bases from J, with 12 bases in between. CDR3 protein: CASSREVRPDTQYF. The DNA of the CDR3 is TGTGCCAGCTCACGTGAGGTCCGGCCAGATACGCAGTATTTT.

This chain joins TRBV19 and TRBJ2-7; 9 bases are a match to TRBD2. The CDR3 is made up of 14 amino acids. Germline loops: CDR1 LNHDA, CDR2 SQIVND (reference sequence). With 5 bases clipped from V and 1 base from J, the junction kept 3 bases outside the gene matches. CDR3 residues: CASSPGLASYEQYF. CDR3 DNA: TGTGCCAGTAGTCCCGGACTAGCGTCCTACGAGCAGTACTTC.

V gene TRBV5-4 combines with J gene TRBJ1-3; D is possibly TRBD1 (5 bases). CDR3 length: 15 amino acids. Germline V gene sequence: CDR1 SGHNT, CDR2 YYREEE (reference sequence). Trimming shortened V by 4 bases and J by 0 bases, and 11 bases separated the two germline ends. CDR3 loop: CASSPSGTSGNTIYF. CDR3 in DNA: TGTGCCAGCAGCCCCAGCGGGACCTCTGGAAACACCATATATTTT.

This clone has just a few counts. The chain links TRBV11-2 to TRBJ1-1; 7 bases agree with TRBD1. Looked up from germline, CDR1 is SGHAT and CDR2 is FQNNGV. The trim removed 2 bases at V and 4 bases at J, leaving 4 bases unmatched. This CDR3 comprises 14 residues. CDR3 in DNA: TGTGCCAGCAGCTTATCGTCAGGGGGCACTGAAGCTTTCTTT. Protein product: CASSLSSGGTEAFF.

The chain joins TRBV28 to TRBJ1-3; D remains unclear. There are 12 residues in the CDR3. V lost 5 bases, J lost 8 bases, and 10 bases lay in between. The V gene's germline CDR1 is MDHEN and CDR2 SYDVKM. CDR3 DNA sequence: TGTGCCAGCAGTCCCGATGCGGACACCATATATTTT. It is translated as CASSPDADTIYF. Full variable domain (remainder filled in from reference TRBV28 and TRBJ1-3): DVKVTQSSRYLVKRTGEKVFLECVQDMDHENMFWYRQDPGLGLRLIYFSYDVKMKEKGDIPEGYSVSREKKERFSLILESASTNQTSMYLCASSPDADTIYFGEGSWLTVV.

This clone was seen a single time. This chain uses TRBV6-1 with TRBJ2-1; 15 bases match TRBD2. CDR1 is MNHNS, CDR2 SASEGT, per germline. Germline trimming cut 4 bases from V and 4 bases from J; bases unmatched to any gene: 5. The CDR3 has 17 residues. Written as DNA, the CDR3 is TGTGCCAGCAGTGGGGGACTAGCGGGGGGCCCTTACAATGAGCAGTTCTTC. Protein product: CASSGGLAGGPYNEQFF.

CDR3 nucleotides: TGTGCCTGGAGTACCCCGGGGACAGGGAAAACTAATGAAAAACTGTTTTTT. This sequence encodes CAWSTPGTGKTNEKLFF. J is TRBJ1-4 and V is TRBV30, with 9 bases that match TRBD1. The germline V gene encodes CDR1 GTSNPN and CDR2 SVGIG (reference sequence). This CDR3 comprises 17 residues. V trimming: 2 bases; J trimming: 1 base; junction bases outside the gene matches: 8.

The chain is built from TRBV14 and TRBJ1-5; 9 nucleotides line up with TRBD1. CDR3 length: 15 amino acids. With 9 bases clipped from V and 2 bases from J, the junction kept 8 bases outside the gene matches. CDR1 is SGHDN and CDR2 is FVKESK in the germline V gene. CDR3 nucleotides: TGTGCCAGGGCGGGACAGGGTGAGGGCAATCAGCCCCAGCATTTT. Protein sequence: CARAGQGEGNQPQHF. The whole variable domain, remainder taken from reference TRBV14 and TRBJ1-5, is EAGVTQFPSHSVIEKGQTVTLRCDPISGHDNLYWYRRVMGKEIKFLLHFVKESKQDESGMPNNRFLAERTGGTYSTLKVQPAELEDSGVYFCARAGQGEGNQPQHFGDGTRLSIL.